These 2 T cell receptor beta chains were all obtained from the same sample, sequenced in a study of T cell responses to AZD1222 COVID-19 vaccine. Measured with immunoSEQ multiplex PCR; TCRdb has only the in-frame clones, and not every one. The data show some 99,000 clones, about nine tenths seen once. The material was peripheral blood, obtained on day 0 of AZD1222 vaccination. These receptors were taken from an adult in good health.

This clone occurred once. CDR3 residues: CASRSVLELGGYTF. CDR3 DNA: TGCGCCAGCAGATCCGTTCTAGAGTTGGGTGGCTACACCTTC. The chain is built from TRBV5-1 and TRBJ1-2; D call uncertain. CDR1 is SGHRS, CDR2 YFSETQ, per germline. V lost 5 bases to trimming and J lost 7 bases, with 18 bases between them. The CDR3 is made up of 14 amino acids. Together with reference TRBV5-1 and TRBJ1-2, the CDR3 gives the full variable domain: KAGVTQTPRYLIKTRGQQVTLSCSPISGHRSVSWYQQTPGQGLQFLFEYFSETQRNKGNFPGRFSGRQFSNSRSEMNVSTLELGDSALYLCASRSVLELGGYTFGSGTRLTVV.

The V and J genes are TRBV6-6 and TRBJ1-3; D is uncertain. Germline CDR1 MNHNY, CDR2 SVGAGI (reference sequence). The V and J ends lost 6 bases and 0 bases respectively, with 6 bases between them. This CDR3 contains 13 residues. The CDR3 DNA reads as TGTGCCAGCAGCCAGAGCTCTGGAAACACCATATATTTT. As protein: CASSQSSGNTIYF.